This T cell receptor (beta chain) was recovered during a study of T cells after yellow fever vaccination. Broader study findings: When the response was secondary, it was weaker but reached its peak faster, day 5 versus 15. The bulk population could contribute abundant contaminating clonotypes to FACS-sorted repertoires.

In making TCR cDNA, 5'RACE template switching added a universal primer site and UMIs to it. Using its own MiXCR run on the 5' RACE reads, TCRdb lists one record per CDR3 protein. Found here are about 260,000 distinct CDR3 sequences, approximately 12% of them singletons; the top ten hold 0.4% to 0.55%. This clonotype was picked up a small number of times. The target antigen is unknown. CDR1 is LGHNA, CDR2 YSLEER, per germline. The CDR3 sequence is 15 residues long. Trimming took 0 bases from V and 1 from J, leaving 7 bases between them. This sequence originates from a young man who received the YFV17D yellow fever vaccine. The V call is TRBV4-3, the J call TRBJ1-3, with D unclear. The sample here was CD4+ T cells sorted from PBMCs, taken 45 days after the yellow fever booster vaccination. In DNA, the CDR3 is TGCGCCAGCAGCCAAGACAGTCAATCTGGAAACACCATATATTTT. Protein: CASSQDSQSGNTIYF.